This TCR beta chain was sequenced for a study of blood T cell repertoires in COVID-19. This clone was seen more than once but under ten times. V shed 4 bases and J 0 bases; nucleotides not matched to a gene: 3. The V gene's germline CDR1 is SGHRS and CDR2 YFSETQ. The CDR3 consists of 15 residues. Using immunoSEQ multiplex PCR, the repertoire was profiled, and TCRdb retains in-frame clones only, with some absent. The sample has roughly 210,000 clones, around four fifths seen once; the top ten hold 10% to 13%. The receptor was derived from a woman older than 75 with COVID-19, enrolled during active disease. Sequencing used peripheral blood. V is TRBV5-1 and J is TRBJ1-4; 7 nucleotides line up with TRBD1. The CDR3 here is CASSLTGATNEKLFF. In DNA form, the CDR3 reads TGCGCCAGCAGCCTTACAGGGGCAACTAATGAAAAACTGTTTTTT.